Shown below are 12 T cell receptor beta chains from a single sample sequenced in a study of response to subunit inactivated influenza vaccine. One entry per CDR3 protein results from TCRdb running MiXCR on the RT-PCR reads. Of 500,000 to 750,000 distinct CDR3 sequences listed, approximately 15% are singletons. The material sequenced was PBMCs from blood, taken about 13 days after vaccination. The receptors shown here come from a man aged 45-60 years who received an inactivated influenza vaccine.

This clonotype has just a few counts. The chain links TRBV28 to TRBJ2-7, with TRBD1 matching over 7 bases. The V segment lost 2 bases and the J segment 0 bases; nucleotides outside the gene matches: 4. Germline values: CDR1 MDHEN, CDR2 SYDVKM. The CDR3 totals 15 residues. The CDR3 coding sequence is TGTGCCAGCAGTTTAACCGCAGGGGGCTCCTACGAGCAGTACTTC. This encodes CASSLTAGGSYEQYF. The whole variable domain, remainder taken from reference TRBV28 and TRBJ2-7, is DVKVTQSSRYLVKRTGEKVFLECVQDMDHENMFWYRQDPGLGLRLIYFSYDVKMKEKGDIPEGYSVSREKKERFSLILESASTNQTSMYLCASSLTAGGSYEQYFGPGTRLTVT.

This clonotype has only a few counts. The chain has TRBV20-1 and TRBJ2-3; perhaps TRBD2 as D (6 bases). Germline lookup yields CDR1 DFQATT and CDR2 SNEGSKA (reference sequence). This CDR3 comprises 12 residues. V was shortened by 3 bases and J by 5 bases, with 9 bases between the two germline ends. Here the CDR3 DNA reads TGCAGTGCTAGCGGGGGATTAGATACGCAGTATTTT. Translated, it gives CSASGGLDTQYF.

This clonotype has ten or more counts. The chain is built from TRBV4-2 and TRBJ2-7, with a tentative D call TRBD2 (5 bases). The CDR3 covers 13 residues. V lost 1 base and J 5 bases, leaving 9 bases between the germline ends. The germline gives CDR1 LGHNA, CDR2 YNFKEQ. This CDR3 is CASSQGPTNEQYF. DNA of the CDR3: TGTGCCAGCAGCCAAGGCCCGACTAACGAGCAGTACTTC.

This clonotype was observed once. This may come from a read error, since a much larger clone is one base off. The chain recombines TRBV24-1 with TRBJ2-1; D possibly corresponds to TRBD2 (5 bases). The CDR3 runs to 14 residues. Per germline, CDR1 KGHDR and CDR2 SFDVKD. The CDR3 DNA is TGTTCCACCAGTGATTTCACCGGGAACAATGAGCAGTTCTTC. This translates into CSTSDFTGNNEQFF.

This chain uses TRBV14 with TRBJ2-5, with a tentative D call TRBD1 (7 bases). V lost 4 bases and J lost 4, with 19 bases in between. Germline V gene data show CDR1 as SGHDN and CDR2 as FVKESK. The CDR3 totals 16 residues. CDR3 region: CASSLRYRGGGETQYF. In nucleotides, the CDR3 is TGTGCCAGCAGCCTACGTTACAGGGGAGGAGGAGAGACCCAGTACTTC.

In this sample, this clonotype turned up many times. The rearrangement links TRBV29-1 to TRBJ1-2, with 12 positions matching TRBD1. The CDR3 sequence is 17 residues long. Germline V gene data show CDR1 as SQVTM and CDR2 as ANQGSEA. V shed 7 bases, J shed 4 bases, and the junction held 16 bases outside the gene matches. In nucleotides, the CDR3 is TGCAGCGCTGCTACAGGGGCCGGGACAGGGGGCGGCTATGGCTACACCTTC. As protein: CSAATGAGTGGGYGYTF.

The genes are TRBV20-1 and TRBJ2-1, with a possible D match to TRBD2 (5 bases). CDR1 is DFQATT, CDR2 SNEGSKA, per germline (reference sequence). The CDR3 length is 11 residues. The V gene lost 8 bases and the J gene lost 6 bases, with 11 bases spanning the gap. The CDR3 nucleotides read TGCAGTTCAAGGAGGCTCAATGAGCAGTTCTTC. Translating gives CSSRRLNEQFF.

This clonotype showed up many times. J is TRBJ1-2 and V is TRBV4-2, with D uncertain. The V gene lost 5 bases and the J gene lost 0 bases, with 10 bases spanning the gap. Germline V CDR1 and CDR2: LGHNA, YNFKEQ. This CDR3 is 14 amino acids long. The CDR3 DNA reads TGTGCCAGCAGCATTTCCGGGACTAACTATGGCTACACCTTC. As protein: CASSISGTNYGYTF.

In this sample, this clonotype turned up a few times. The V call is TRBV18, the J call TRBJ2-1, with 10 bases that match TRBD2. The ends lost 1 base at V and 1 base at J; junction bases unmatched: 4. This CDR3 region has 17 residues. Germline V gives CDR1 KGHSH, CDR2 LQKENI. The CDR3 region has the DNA TGTGCCAGCTCACCACTAGCGGGGGGACAATCCTACAATGAGCAGTTCTTC. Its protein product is CASSPLAGGQSYNEQFF.

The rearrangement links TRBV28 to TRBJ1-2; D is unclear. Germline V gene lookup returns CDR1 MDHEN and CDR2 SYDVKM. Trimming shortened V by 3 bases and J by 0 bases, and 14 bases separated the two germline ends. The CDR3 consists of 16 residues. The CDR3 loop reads CASSLSVLASNYGYTF. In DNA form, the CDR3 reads TGTGCCAGCAGTTTGAGCGTCCTCGCCTCTAACTATGGCTACACCTTC.

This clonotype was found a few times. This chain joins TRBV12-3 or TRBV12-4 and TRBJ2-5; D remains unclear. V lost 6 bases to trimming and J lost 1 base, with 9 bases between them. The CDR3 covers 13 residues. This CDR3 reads CASRPLGQETQYF. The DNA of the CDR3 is TGTGCCAGCAGACCGCTAGGCCAAGAGACCCAGTACTTC.

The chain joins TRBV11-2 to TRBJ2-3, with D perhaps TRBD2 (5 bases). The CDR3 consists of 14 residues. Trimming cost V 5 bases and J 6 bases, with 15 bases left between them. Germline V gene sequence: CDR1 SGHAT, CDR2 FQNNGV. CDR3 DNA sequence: TGTGCCAGCAGCCCAAGGGCCTGGAGGGATACGCAGTATTTT. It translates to CASSPRAWRDTQYF.